This entry concerns a single T cell receptor (beta chain). This entry is derived from a study of blood T cells in healthy people across ages. At the level of the study: Template switching retrieved approximately one barcoded beta molecule for each two T cells.

Deletions cut 0 bases from V and 4 bases from J, with 12 bases between. This CDR3 is 16 amino acids long. Germline V gene lookup returns CDR1 LGHNA and CDR2 YSLEER. Sample-barcoded 5' priming and a J-beta primer mix drove a second PCR of 7 to 11 cycles. TCRdb itself ran the 5' RACE reads through MiXCR, one entry per CDR3 protein. The table records 1.5 million to 2 million distinct CDR3 sequences, roughly 49% of them present only once. This clonotype was obtained from a woman aged 35 to 49 in good health. The rearrangement links TRBV4-3 to TRBJ2-2, with a possible D match to TRBD1 (5 bases). Material for sequencing was blood. The CDR3 protein is CASSQDLPRATGELFF. The CDR3 nucleotides read TGCGCCAGCAGCCAAGATCTGCCCAGGGCCACCGGGGAGCTGTTTTTT.